The rows below give T cell receptor beta chains drawn from one sample of a study of T-cell reconstitution after alpha-beta-depleted transplantation in children. A single record per CDR3 protein comes from TCRdb applying MiXCR to the PCR reads. The top ten hold roughly 31% of the sample, which has about 900,000 distinct CDR3 sequences, 25% to 35% seen once. Sequences were derived from PBMCs, mostly from graft donor cells, sampled 360 days after TCRalphabeta/CD19-depleted stem cell transplant. The receptor source for this set is a boy younger than two who had a stem cell transplant for SCID, so the T cells may come from the graft donor. Both conserved end residues are part of each CDR3. The order of the fields is D gene, J gene, V gene, CDR3 protein. The D gene is left open where the match is weak.

NA | TRBJ2-2 | TRBV5-1 | CASSLTSGGGTGELFF
NA | TRBJ2-4 | TRBV25-1 | CASSGRAVPQAGKNIQYF
NA | TRBJ1-3 | TRBV7-9 | CASSLDSLLNGNTIYF
TRBD1 | TRBJ1-1 | TRBV7-9 | CASSLGTGSHTEAFF
NA | TRBJ2-1 | TRBV4-1 | CASSQRSPDEQFF
TRBD1 | TRBJ2-7 | TRBV10-3 | CAASGTGGDEQYF
NA | TRBJ2-3 | TRBV5-1 | CASSQAFPPDTQYF
TRBD2 | TRBJ2-3 | TRBV20-1 | CSASGLAGALDSDTQYF
TRBD2 | TRBJ2-1 | TRBV5-6 | CASGLVLAGGWNEQFF
NA | TRBJ2-1 | TRBV20-1 | CSAALGSYNEQFF
TRBD1 | TRBJ2-3 | TRBV9 | CASSVGTGASTDTQYF
NA | TRBJ1-5 | TRBV6-5 | CASSYGDSNQPQHF
NA | TRBJ1-2 | TRBV20-1 | CSAIWGTNYGYTF
NA | TRBJ2-7 | TRBV7-8 | CASSSPLVSGFDEQYF
NA | TRBJ1-5 | TRBV12-3/TRBV12-4 | CASSLGAGLFNQPQHF
NA | TRBJ1-5 | TRBV3-1 | CASSQGGDHQPQHF
NA | TRBJ1-1 | TRBV12-3/TRBV12-4 | CASSKVGTAEQEAFF
TRBD2 | TRBJ2-1 | TRBV5-1 | CASSLELAGARSSYNEQFF
NA | TRBJ2-1 | TRBV7-3 | CASSLRSDSSIHEQFF
NA | TRBJ1-1 | TRBV27 | CASRRNREAFF
NA | TRBJ2-5 | TRBV28 | CASSLRWGQETQYF
NA | TRBJ2-2 | TRBV6-1 | CASARGANTGELFF
NA | TRBJ2-4 | TRBV29-1 | CSVGGSRGENIQYF
NA | TRBJ2-1 | TRBV6-2/TRBV6-3 | CASSFLPGQNNEQFF
TRBD1 | TRBJ2-3 | TRBV27 | CASSSTGTDTQYF
NA | TRBJ2-3 | TRBV5-6 | CASSHRGGVSTDTQYF
NA | TRBJ1-1 | TRBV5-1 | CASSTGGRGRTEAFF
TRBD1 | TRBJ2-5 | TRBV10-3 | CAIKGDSQETQYF
NA | TRBJ2-1 | TRBV5-5 | CASSTWGGTYNEQFF
NA | TRBJ2-7 | TRBV12-3/TRBV12-4 | CASSPREVGEQYF
TRBD1 | TRBJ1-3 | TRBV10-3 | CAISEFGTGTGNTIYF
TRBD1 | TRBJ2-5 | TRBV7-9 | CASSRDRIFQETQYF
NA | TRBJ2-7 | TRBV5-1 | CASSSRDTYSYEQYF
TRBD2 | TRBJ2-3 | TRBV5-1 | CASSSDSLLAGGTDTQYF
NA | TRBJ2-3 | TRBV12-3/TRBV12-4 | CASSPESTDTQYF
NA | TRBJ1-1 | TRBV15 | CAAGRYREAFF
TRBD1 | TRBJ2-7 | TRBV2 | CASTTGAYEQYF
TRBD1 | TRBJ2-4 | TRBV5-1 | CASSLAGQGYKNIQYF
NA | TRBJ1-4 | TRBV12-3/TRBV12-4 | CASMGATNEKLFF
NA | TRBJ2-3 | TRBV10-3 | CAISALSTDTQYF
NA | TRBJ2-3 | TRBV5-1 | CASSLEHGTDTQYF
NA | TRBJ1-1 | TRBV28 | CASSLAVLGGAFF
TRBD1 | TRBJ1-2 | TRBV2 | CARGDRAFYGYTF
TRBD1 | TRBJ2-7 | TRBV20-1 | CSARGGPAGGVYEQYF
TRBD1 | TRBJ2-3 | TRBV28 | CASSQTGGTDTQYF